This T cell receptor beta chain emerged from a study of circulating tumor DNA in untreated peripheral T-cell lymphoma. Findings of the study overall: In 75% to 85% of patients, tumor-specific clonotypes were identified.

As regards this clone: The antigen remains undetermined.

This table comes from immunoSEQ multiplex PCR, and its TCRdb copy is limited to in-frame clones, with some not included. The data show over 4,000 clones, approximately 70% seen once. The tumor tissue sample was taken at baseline before any treatment. This CDR3 spans 14 amino acids. Trimming removed 5 bases from V and 6 bases from J, with 15 bases in between. The germline gives CDR1 SGHNT, CDR2 YENEEA. V and J are TRBV11-3 and TRBJ2-3, with D tentatively TRBD2 (6 bases). Input material: tumor tissue. This clonotype originated in a human donor with peripheral T-cell lymphoma. As DNA, the CDR3 is TGTGCCAGCAGCCCCAGGCGGGGCGAGGATACGCAGTATTTT. It yields the protein CASSPRRGEDTQYF.